The TCR beta chain described here comes from a study of T-cell reconstitution after alpha-beta-depleted transplantation in children. Comment on this clonotype: It may be a read error: a sequence one base away is much more abundant.

This CDR3 is 14 amino acids long. CDR1 and CDR2 (germline): SGHDT, YYEEEE. The V and J ends lost 6 bases and 6 bases respectively, with 16 bases between them. Unique molecular identifiers were used to barcode this TCRbeta library. TCRdb redid the calling of the PCR reads with MiXCR, one entry per CDR3 protein. The table includes around 480,000 distinct CDR3 sequences, approximately 32% detected once. This chain uses TRBV5-6 with TRBJ2-1; maybe TRBD2 (5 bases). The TCR was taken from a human donor who donated a stem cell graft to a child with aplastic anemia. This specimen consisted of PBMCs from the stem cell graft donor, obtained from the stem cell graft. The CDR3 spells CASNVRRGSNEQFF. Written as DNA, the CDR3 is TGTGCCAGCAACGTACGGCGAGGGTCCAATGAGCAGTTCTTC.